The 23 T cell receptor beta chains reported below all come from one sample, sequenced in a study of brain T cells in children with intractable seizures. Described time point: blood from clinic visit 5 months post-surgery; TSC patient then seizure free. Only in-frame clones appear in the TCRdb table, and some are missing; sequencing was by immunoSEQ multiplex PCR. This repertoire shows 340,000 or so clones, 93% found once; its top ten account for roughly 5.7%. Sample: peripheral blood, taken roughly 5 months after surgery. The receptors were sampled from a boy in the first two years of life with tuberous sclerosis and intractable seizures.

This sequence joins TRBV19 and TRBJ1-1, with 7 bases fitting TRBD1. This CDR3 has 17 residues. V shed 4 bases and J 1 base; nucleotides not matched to a gene: 12. CDR1 and CDR2 (germline): LNHDA, SQIVND (reference sequence). CDR3 region: CASSTLHDRVGNTEAFF. The CDR3, as DNA: TGTGCCAGTAGTACCCTCCACGACAGGGTAGGGAACACTGAAGCTTTCTTT.

This chain uses TRBV19 with TRBJ2-7; 7 positions match TRBD2. The CDR3 runs 16 residues. Trimming cost V 3 bases and J 2 bases; bases outside gene matches: 10. Germline values: CDR1 LNHDA, CDR2 SQIVND (reference sequence). For the CDR3, the DNA is TGTGCCAGTAGTATCTTTTGGGGCGGGAGAACCTACGAGCAGTACTTC. As protein: CASSIFWGGRTYEQYF.

The chain employs TRBV18 and TRBJ1-1; 7 bases map to TRBD1. Germline V gene sequence: CDR1 KGHSH, CDR2 LQKENI. The length of the CDR3 is 14 residues. The V gene end was trimmed by 0 bases and the J gene end by 8 bases; junction bases not matched to a gene: 6. In nucleotides, the CDR3 is TGTGCCAGCTCACCACCGATTGTACAGGGGGAAGCTTTCTTT. Protein product: CASSPPIVQGEAFF.

The chain uses TRBV14 and TRBJ1-2, with a tentative D call TRBD1 (6 bases). CDR1 SGHDN and CDR2 FVKESK come from the germline V gene. The CDR3 has 14 residues. The V end was cut by 3 bases, the J end by 5 bases, with 13 bases between. In nucleotides, the CDR3 is TGTGCCAGCAGCCATGGGGGCGGTCATTATGGCTACACCTTC. It encodes CASSHGGGHYGYTF.

This sequence joins TRBV13 and TRBJ1-1; D is ambiguous. The length of the CDR3 is 12 residues. Between the trimmed V and J ends, which lost 0 bases and 7 bases, there was a span of 6 bases. Germline V gene sequence: CDR1 PRHDT, CDR2 FYEKMQ (reference sequence). CDR3 nucleotide sequence: TGTGCCAGCAGCTTAGGCGCGGGTGAAGCTTTCTTT. It is translated as CASSLGAGEAFF.

This chain uses TRBV27 with TRBJ1-1; D is unresolved. The CDR3 covers 15 residues. Germline CDR1 reads MNHEY; CDR2 reads SMNVEV (reference sequence). Trimming cost V 4 bases and J 3 bases, with 15 bases left between them. The CDR3 here is CASSSTPRRDTEAFF. The CDR3 region has the DNA TGTGCCAGCAGTTCCACACCCCGGAGGGACACTGAAGCTTTCTTT.

This clone appeared a single time. This chain joins TRBV28 and TRBJ2-2; TRBD2 agrees at 13 bases. The CDR3 consists of 18 residues. V was pared by 3 bases and J by 5 bases, with 9 bases of the junction left unmatched. The V gene's germline CDR1 is MDHEN and CDR2 SYDVKM. The DNA of the CDR3 is TGTGCCAGCAGTTTTTCCGGCTGGACTAGCGGGAGAACCGGGGAGCTGTTTTTT. This codes for CASSFSGWTSGRTGELFF.

The chain has TRBV9 and TRBJ2-7; D unclear. The germline V and J ends were trimmed by 6 bases and 6 bases, with 10 bases remaining between them. CDR1 is SGDLS and CDR2 is YYNGEE in the germline V gene. There are 11 residues in the CDR3. As DNA, the CDR3 is TGTGCCAGCATCTCCCTCCGCGAGCAGTACTTC. Translation: CASISLREQYF.

The chain has TRBV7-6 and TRBJ2-7, with TRBD1 matching over 11 bases. Unmatched junction bases numbered 3, after V lost 5 bases and J lost 3 bases. The CDR3 has 14 residues. Germline CDR1 SGHVS, CDR2 FNYEAQ. CDR3 nucleotides: TGTGCCAGCAGCGCGGGACAGGGGGTCTACGAGCAGTACTTC. Translation: CASSAGQGVYEQYF.

The rearrangement joins TRBV10-3 to TRBJ1-3; possibly TRBD1 for D (5 bases). This CDR3 region has 14 residues. CDR1 and CDR2 from the germline V gene are ENHRY and SYGVKD. V lost 2 bases, J lost 7 bases, and 12 bases lay in between. The CDR3 DNA sequence: TGTGCCATCAGTGAGGGGAGGGGCACGAACACCATATATTTT. Amino acid sequence: CAISEGRGTNTIYF.

The chain is built from TRBV30 and TRBJ2-3, with TRBD2 as a possible D gene (6 bases). Germline loops: CDR1 GTSNPN, CDR2 SVGIG (reference sequence). CDR3 length: 11 residues. V gave up 8 bases and J gave up 0 bases, with 6 bases separating them. CDR3: CAGTSTDTQYF. As DNA, the CDR3 is TGTGCCGGGACTAGCACAGATACGCAGTATTTT.

The chain couples TRBV11-1 to TRBJ2-7; 7 bases are a match to TRBD2. The junction had 14 bases not matched to a gene; V was cut back by 3 bases and J by 6 bases. Germline lookup yields CDR1 SGHAT and CDR2 FQDESV (reference sequence). This CDR3 is built from 16 residues. As DNA, the CDR3 is TGTGCCAGCAGCTTGATGGGCGGGAGTTTCCTTGTCGAGCAGTACTTC. It codes for CASSLMGGSFLVEQYF.

CDR3 loop: CASSPKGDTGELFF. CDR3 nucleotides: TGTGCCAGCTCACCGAAGGGGGACACCGGGGAGCTGTTTTTT. The chain couples TRBV18 to TRBJ2-2, with D possibly being TRBD1 (6 bases). V was cut by 3 bases and J by 3 bases, with 8 bases left in between. CDR1 and CDR2 (germline): KGHSH, LQKENI. The CDR3 has 14 amino acids. The full variable domain, with the rest looked up from reference TRBV18 and TRBJ2-2, is NAGVMQNPRHLVRRRGQEARLRCSPMKGHSHVYWYRQLPEEGLKFMVYLQKENIIDESGMPKERFSAEFPKEGPSILRIQQVVRGDSAAYFCASSPKGDTGELFFGEGSRLTVL.

The J gene is TRBJ2-2, the V gene TRBV6-2 or TRBV6-3, with TRBD2 matching 9 bases. This CDR3 has 16 residues. From germline, CDR1 is MNHEY and CDR2 SVGEGT. V lost 0 bases to trimming and J lost 9 bases; unmatched junction nucleotides: 8. The CDR3 region has the DNA TGTGCCAGCAGTTACTCGGGACTAGCCCCGGCGAGGGAGCTGTTTTTT. Translated: CASSYSGLAPARELFF.

The V and J genes are TRBV10-3 and TRBJ2-7; the match to TRBD2 covers 12 bases. CDR1 and CDR2 (germline): ENHRY, SYGVKD. The ends lost 6 bases at V and 2 bases at J; junction bases unmatched: 5. The CDR3 extends over 15 amino acids. For the CDR3, the DNA is TGTGCCATCAGCGGACTAGCGGGGACCGCCTACGAGCAGTACTTC. It encodes CAISGLAGTAYEQYF.

The chain couples TRBV7-2 to TRBJ2-1, with 8 bases that match TRBD2. The CDR3 consists of 16 residues. Germline lookup yields CDR1 SGHTA and CDR2 FQGNSA. Trimming took 2 bases from V and 0 from J; bases not matched to a gene: 3. The CDR3 DNA reads as TGTGCCAGCAGCTTAACTAGCGGATACTCCTACAATGAGCAGTTCTTC. Translating gives CASSLTSGYSYNEQFF.

The J gene is TRBJ1-1, the V gene TRBV18, with D unresolved. Germline V CDR1 and CDR2: KGHSH, LQKENI. The V end was cut by 2 bases, the J end by 1 base, with 11 bases between. The CDR3 runs to 15 residues. The CDR3 region is CASSPKDDANTEAFF. The CDR3 DNA reads TGTGCCAGCTCACCAAAGGACGATGCGAACACTGAAGCTTTCTTT.

The V gene is TRBV12-3 or TRBV12-4, the J gene TRBJ2-7, with D perhaps TRBD2 (6 bases). The CDR3 is 13 amino acids. Trimming took off 5 bases at V and 6 bases at J, with 14 bases between the two ends. The CDR3 bases are TGTGCCAGCAGTCCTAGCGAAGTGGGCGAGCAGTACTTC. Translation: CASSPSEVGEQYF.

In DNA, the CDR3 is TGTGCCAGCAGCCCTCGAGGGGGGAGCAGGGTGGACACCGGGGAGCTGTTTTTT. It yields the protein CASSPRGGSRVDTGELFF. This chain joins TRBV9 and TRBJ2-2, with D perhaps being TRBD1 or TRBD2 (6 bases each). Germline CDR1 SGDLS, CDR2 YYNGEE. The length of the CDR3 is 18 residues. V lost 4 bases, J lost 3 bases, and 22 bases lay in between. The full variable domain, in which reference TRBV9 and TRBJ2-2 provide the parts outside the CDR3, is DSGVTQTPKHLITATGQRVTLRCSPRSGDLSVYWYQQSLDQGLQFLIQYYNGEERAKGNILERFSAQQFPDLHSELNLSSLELGDSALYFCASSPRGGSRVDTGELFFGEGSRLTVL.

The chain is built from TRBV10-3 and TRBJ2-7; D possibly corresponds to TRBD2 (6 bases). This CDR3 contains 16 residues. V dropped 6 bases and J dropped 2 bases, with 20 bases sitting between them. Germline assignment: CDR1 ENHRY and CDR2 SYGVKD. This chain's CDR3 is CAIRRPGTSMAYEQYF. The CDR3 DNA is TGTGCCATCAGGCGACCCGGGACTTCAATGGCCTACGAGCAGTACTTC.

This clone showed up just once. The CDR3: CASSLRQAVGEKLFF. The CDR3 DNA is TGTGCCAGCAGTTTAAGACAGGCGGTGGGTGAAAAACTGTTTTTT. This sequence joins TRBV27 and TRBJ1-4; a possible D gene is TRBD1 (6 bases). The CDR3 is 15 amino acids. The germline gives CDR1 MNHEY, CDR2 SMNVEV (reference sequence). The V gene lost 2 bases and the J gene lost 7 bases, with 14 bases spanning the gap.

The chain has TRBV24-1 and TRBJ1-6; tentative D call: TRBD1 (5 bases). The germline V gene has CDR1 KGHDR and CDR2 SFDVKD. Trimming removed 7 bases at V and 7 bases at J, with 10 bases between. CDR3 size: 13 residues. The CDR3 loop is CATSAGSNSPLHF. DNA of the CDR3: TGTGCCACCAGCGCAGGGTCGAATTCACCCCTCCACTTT.

The genes are TRBV7-9 and TRBJ2-7; 7 bases map to TRBD1. After removal of 4 bases from V and 2 bases from J, the junction contained 8 bases not matched to a gene. This CDR3 has 15 residues. Germline assignment: CDR1 SEHNR and CDR2 FQNEAQ (reference sequence). The CDR3, as DNA: TGTGCCAGCAGCTCCACAGGGGTATTAACCTACGAGCAGTACTTC. Protein sequence: CASSSTGVLTYEQYF.